A selection of T cell receptor beta chains follows, all from one sample in a study of shared clonotypes between healthy human individuals. Profiling relied on immunoSEQ multiplex PCR, and the TCRdb table lists in-frame clones only, not all of them. The sample gives about 460,000 clones, 70% to 80% of which show up once; approximately 12% is in the top ten. Sequencing input: PBMCs. These receptors came from a woman aged 40 to 49 in good health. Some clones in this sample may be carry-over from other donors' samples. CDR3s include the opening cysteine and the closing phenylalanine or tryptophan. Fields, in order: CDR3 protein, CDR3 DNA, V gene, D gene, J gene, clone size. D genes are given only for firm matches. Expanded clones get a size class; other rows say once, few or many, or leave the size out.

cdr3_aa: CASSSESTVGELFF
cdr3_nt: TGCGCCAGCAGTTCCGAAAGTACGGTCGGGGAGCTGTTTTTT
v_call: TRBV5-1
d_call: .
j_call: TRBJ2-2
clone_size: .

cdr3_aa: CASSVNPNTEAFF
cdr3_nt: TGTGCCAGCAGCGTAAATCCGAACACTGAAGCTTTCTTT
v_call: TRBV9
d_call: .
j_call: TRBJ1-1
clone_size: .

cdr3_aa: CASSLVGTAETQYF
cdr3_nt: TGCGCCAGCAGCTTGGTTGGCACAGCGGAGACCCAGTACTTC
v_call: TRBV5-1
d_call: .
j_call: TRBJ2-5
clone_size: .

cdr3_aa: CASTSPFAGHYGYTF
cdr3_nt: TGTGCCAGCACTTCCCCCTTCGCAGGGCACTATGGCTACACCTTC
v_call: TRBV28
d_call: .
j_call: TRBJ1-2
clone_size: .

cdr3_aa: CASSLFPASSGMGSTDTQYF
cdr3_nt: TGCGCCAGCAGCTTGTTCCCCGCCTCTAGCGGGATGGGGAGCACAGATACGCAGTATTTT
v_call: TRBV5-1
d_call: TRBD2
j_call: TRBJ2-3
clone_size: .

cdr3_aa: CASSLRATQYF
cdr3_nt: TGTGCCAGCAGTCTACGCGCAACGCAGTATTTT
v_call: TRBV28
d_call: .
j_call: TRBJ2-3
clone_size: .

cdr3_aa: CASSPPRGGEETQYF
cdr3_nt: TGTGCCAGCAGCCCCCCTAGGGGCGGGGAAGAGACCCAGTACTTC
v_call: TRBV7-2
d_call: .
j_call: TRBJ2-5
clone_size: few

cdr3_aa: CAWRLAGRTDTQYF
cdr3_nt: TGTGCCTGGCGACTAGCGGGGCGCACAGATACGCAGTATTTT
v_call: TRBV30
d_call: TRBD2
j_call: TRBJ2-3
clone_size: .

cdr3_aa: CASSTSGHPGETQYF
cdr3_nt: TGTGCCAGCAGCACCTCGGGACACCCAGGGGAGACCCAGTACTTC
v_call: TRBV5-6
d_call: .
j_call: TRBJ2-5
clone_size: .

cdr3_aa: CASTPRGNTEAFF
cdr3_nt: TGTGCCAGCACCCCCCGGGGGAACACTGAAGCTTTCTTT
v_call: TRBV25-1
d_call: .
j_call: TRBJ1-1
clone_size: .

cdr3_aa: CAWSRDRGSYGYTF
cdr3_nt: TGTGCCTGGAGCCGGGACAGGGGATCCTATGGCTACACCTTC
v_call: TRBV30
d_call: TRBD1
j_call: TRBJ1-2
clone_size: .

cdr3_aa: CASSLVGSETQYF
cdr3_nt: TGTGCCAGCAGCTTAGTTGGTTCGGAGACCCAGTACTTC
v_call: TRBV7-2
d_call: .
j_call: TRBJ2-5
clone_size: many

cdr3_aa: CASRGLRMVSGNTIYF
cdr3_nt: TGTGCCAGCAGGGGGCTCCGGATGGTTTCTGGAAACACCATATATTTT
v_call: TRBV28
d_call: .
j_call: TRBJ1-3
clone_size: .

cdr3_aa: CASRPGKGRRDYGYTF
cdr3_nt: TGTGCCAGCAGACCCGGGAAGGGACGAAGGGACTATGGCTACACCTTC
v_call: TRBV11-2
d_call: .
j_call: TRBJ1-2
clone_size: many

cdr3_aa: CASRRRTSGRLGELFF
cdr3_nt: TGTGCCAGCAGACGTAGGACTAGCGGGAGGCTCGGGGAGCTGTTTTTT
v_call: TRBV7-9
d_call: TRBD2
j_call: TRBJ2-2
clone_size: .

cdr3_aa: CATSPTSGSSYEQYF
cdr3_nt: TGTGCCACCAGCCCAACTAGCGGGAGCTCCTACGAGCAGTACTTC
v_call: TRBV15
d_call: TRBD2
j_call: TRBJ2-7
clone_size: .

cdr3_aa: CASSEETGELAFF
cdr3_nt: TGTGCCAGCAGTGAAGAGACTGGAGAGTTGGCTTTCTTT
v_call: TRBV2
d_call: .
j_call: TRBJ1-1
clone_size: many

cdr3_aa: CASSLWQGSYNEQFF
cdr3_nt: TGTGCCAGCAGCTTATGGCAGGGCTCCTACAATGAGCAGTTCTTC
v_call: TRBV11-2
d_call: .
j_call: TRBJ2-1
clone_size: .

cdr3_aa: CASSEQGAHYEQFF
cdr3_nt: TGTGCCAGCAGTGAACAGGGGGCGCATTATGAGCAGTTCTTC
v_call: TRBV2
d_call: TRBD1
j_call: TRBJ2-1
clone_size: .

cdr3_aa: CASSAGQPTGGYTF
cdr3_nt: TGTGCCAGCAGTGCGGGACAGCCCACTGGAGGCTACACCTTC
v_call: TRBV2
d_call: TRBD1
j_call: TRBJ1-2
clone_size: .

cdr3_aa: CASSPEMTGNTEAFF
cdr3_nt: TGTGCCAGCAGCCCCGAGATGACAGGGAACACTGAAGCTTTCTTT
v_call: TRBV7-2
d_call: .
j_call: TRBJ1-1
clone_size: .

cdr3_aa: CASSPQGIYTGELFF
cdr3_nt: TGTGCCAGCTCACCTCAGGGGATTTACACCGGGGAGCTGTTTTTT
v_call: TRBV18
d_call: .
j_call: TRBJ2-2
clone_size: many

cdr3_aa: CASSNTGLDVKNIQYF
cdr3_nt: TGTGCCAGCAGCAATACAGGGTTGGACGTCAAAAACATTCAGTACTTC
v_call: TRBV21-1
d_call: .
j_call: TRBJ2-4
clone_size: .

cdr3_aa: CASTTLAEDNEQFF
cdr3_nt: TGCGCCAGCACCACCCTAGCGGAGGACAATGAGCAGTTCTTC
v_call: TRBV10-2
d_call: TRBD2
j_call: TRBJ2-1
clone_size: .

cdr3_aa: CASRRQGAGGELFF
cdr3_nt: TGTGCCAGCAGGCGACAGGGGGCGGGCGGGGAGCTGTTTTTT
v_call: TRBV28
d_call: TRBD1
j_call: TRBJ2-2
clone_size: .